This T cell receptor (beta chain) was sequenced during a study of CD8 T cells in Susac syndrome. Sequencing of TCR beta was carried out in blood CD8+ and CD4+ T cells. The multiple sclerosis controls, all treatment-naive patients, had relapsing-remitting disease that was stable or active. CD8+ and CD4+ T cells were negatively isolated; TEMRA cells were FACS-enriched. RNA totalling about 0.45 to 1 ug underwent reverse transcription with random hexamers. Across 54 Vbeta and 13 Jbeta, immunoSEQ multiplex PCR amplified TCR beta CDR3. Each CDR3 protein is one row after TCRdb ran MiXCR on the immunoSEQ multiplex PCR reads. This table has 150,000 or so distinct CDR3 sequences, less than 97% appearing once. CDR1 is SNHLY and CDR2 is FYNNEI in the germline V gene. The CDR3 has 15 amino acids. J was trimmed by 7 bases and V by 2 bases; bases with no gene match: 8.

The TCR comes from a human donor with multiple sclerosis. The specimen was CD8+ T cells from PBMCs. V gene TRBV2 combines with J gene TRBJ1-5; 7 positions match TRBD1. CDR3 sequence (DNA): TGTGCCAGCAGTGAATCTGACAGGGCAATACAGCCCCAGCATTTT. Protein product: CASSESDRAIQPQHF.